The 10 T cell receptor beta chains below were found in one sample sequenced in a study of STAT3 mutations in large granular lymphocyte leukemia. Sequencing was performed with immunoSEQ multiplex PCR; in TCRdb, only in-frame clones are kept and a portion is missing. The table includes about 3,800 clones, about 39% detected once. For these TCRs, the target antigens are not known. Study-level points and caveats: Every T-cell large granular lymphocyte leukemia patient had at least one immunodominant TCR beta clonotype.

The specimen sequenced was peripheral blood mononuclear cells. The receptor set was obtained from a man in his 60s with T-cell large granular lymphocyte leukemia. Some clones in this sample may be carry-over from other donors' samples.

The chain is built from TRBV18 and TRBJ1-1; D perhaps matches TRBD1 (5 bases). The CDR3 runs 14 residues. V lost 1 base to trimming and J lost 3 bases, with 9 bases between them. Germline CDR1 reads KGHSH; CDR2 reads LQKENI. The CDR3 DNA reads TGTGCCAGCTCACCACAGGGGCCCGACACTGAAGCTTTCTTT. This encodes CASSPQGPDTEAFF. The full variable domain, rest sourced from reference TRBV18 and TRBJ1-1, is NAGVMQNPRHLVRRRGQEARLRCSPMKGHSHVYWYRQLPEEGLKFMVYLQKENIIDESGMPKERFSAEFPKEGPSILRIQQVVRGDSAAYFCASSPQGPDTEAFFGQGTRLTVV.

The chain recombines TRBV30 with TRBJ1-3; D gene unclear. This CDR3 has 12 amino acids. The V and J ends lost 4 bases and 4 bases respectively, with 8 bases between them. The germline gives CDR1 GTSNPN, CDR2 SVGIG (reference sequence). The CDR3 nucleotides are TGTGCCTGGAAGCAGCCCGGAAACACCATATATTTT. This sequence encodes CAWKQPGNTIYF.

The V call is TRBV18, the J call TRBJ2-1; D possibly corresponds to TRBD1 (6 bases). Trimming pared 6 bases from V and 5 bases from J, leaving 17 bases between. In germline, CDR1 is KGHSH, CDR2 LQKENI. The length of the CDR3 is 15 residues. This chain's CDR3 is CASSPRRGTNNEQFF. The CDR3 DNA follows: TGTGCCAGCTCCCCTCGTAGGGGGACCAACAATGAGCAGTTCTTC.

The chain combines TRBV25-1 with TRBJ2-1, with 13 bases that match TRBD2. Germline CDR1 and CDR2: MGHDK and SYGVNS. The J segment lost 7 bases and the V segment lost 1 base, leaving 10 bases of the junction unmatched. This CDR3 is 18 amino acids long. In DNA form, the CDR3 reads TGTGCCAGCAGTGAATTGGGCGTTCGGACTAGCGGGAGTAATGAGCAGTTCTTC. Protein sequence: CASSELGVRTSGSNEQFF.

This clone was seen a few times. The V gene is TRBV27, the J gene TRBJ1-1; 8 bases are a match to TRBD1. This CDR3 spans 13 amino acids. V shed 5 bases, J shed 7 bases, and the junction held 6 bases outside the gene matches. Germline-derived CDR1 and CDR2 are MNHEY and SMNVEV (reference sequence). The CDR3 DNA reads TGTGCCAGCAGTGGGGGACAGGCACATGAAGCTTTCTTT. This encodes CASSGGQAHEAFF.

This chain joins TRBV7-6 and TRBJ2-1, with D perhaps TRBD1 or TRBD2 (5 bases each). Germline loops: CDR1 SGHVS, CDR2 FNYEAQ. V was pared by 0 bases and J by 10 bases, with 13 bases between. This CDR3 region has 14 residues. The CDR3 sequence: CASSLARRGGEQFF. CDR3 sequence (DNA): TGTGCCAGCAGCTTAGCGCGTAGGGGCGGGGAGCAGTTCTTC.

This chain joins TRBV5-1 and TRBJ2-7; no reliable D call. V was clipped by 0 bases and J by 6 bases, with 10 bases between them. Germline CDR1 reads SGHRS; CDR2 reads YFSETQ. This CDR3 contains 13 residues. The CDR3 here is CASSLDTGREQYV. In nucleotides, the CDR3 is TGCGCCAGCAGCTTGGATACGGGCCGCGAGCAGTACGTC.

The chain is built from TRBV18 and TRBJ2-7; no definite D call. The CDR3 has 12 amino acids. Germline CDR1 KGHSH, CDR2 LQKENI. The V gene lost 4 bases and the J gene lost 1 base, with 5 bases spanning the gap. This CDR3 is CASSRISYEQYF. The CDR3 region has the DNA TGTGCCAGCTCACGGATTTCCTACGAGCAGTACTTC.

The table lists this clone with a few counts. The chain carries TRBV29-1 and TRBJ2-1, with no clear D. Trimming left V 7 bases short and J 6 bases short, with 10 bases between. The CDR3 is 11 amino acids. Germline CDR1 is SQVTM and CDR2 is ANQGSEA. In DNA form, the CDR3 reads TGCAGCGGCGGAACACTCAATGAGCAGTTCTTC. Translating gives CSGGTLNEQFF.

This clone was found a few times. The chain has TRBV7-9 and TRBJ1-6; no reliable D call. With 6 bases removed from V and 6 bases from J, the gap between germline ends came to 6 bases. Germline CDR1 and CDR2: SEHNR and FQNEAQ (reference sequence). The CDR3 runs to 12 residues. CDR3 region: CASREGNSPLHF. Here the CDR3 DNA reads TGTGCCAGCAGAGAGGGTAATTCACCCCTCCACTTT. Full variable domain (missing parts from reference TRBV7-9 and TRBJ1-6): DTGVSQNPRHKITKRGQNVTFRCDPISEHNRLYWYRQTLGQGPEFLTYFQNEAQLEKSRLLSDRFSAERPKGSFSTLEIQRTEQGDSAMYLCASREGNSPLHFGNGTRLTVT.